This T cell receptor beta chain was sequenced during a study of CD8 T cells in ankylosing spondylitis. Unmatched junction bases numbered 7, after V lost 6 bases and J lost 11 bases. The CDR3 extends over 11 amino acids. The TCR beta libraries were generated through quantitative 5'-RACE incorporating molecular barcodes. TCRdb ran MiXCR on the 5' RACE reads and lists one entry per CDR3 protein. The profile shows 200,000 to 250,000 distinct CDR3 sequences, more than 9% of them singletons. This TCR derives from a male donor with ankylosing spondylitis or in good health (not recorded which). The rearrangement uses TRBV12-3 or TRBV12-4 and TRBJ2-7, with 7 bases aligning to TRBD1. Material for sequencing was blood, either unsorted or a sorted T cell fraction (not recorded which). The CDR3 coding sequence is TGTGCCAGCAGCCCAGACAGGGTTGAGTACTTC. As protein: CASSPDRVEYF.